Following are 19 T cell receptor beta chains from one sample sequenced in a study of breast tumors, draining lymph nodes, adjacent tissues. TCRdb recomputed calls from the multiplex PCR reads with MiXCR, one row per CDR3 protein. The data contain more than 100,000 distinct CDR3 sequences, about 22% of them seen just once; the ten biggest clones take up around 2.7%. Samples came from axillary lymph nodes draining the breast cancer. Sample: axillary lymph node tissue. All receptors derive from a female donor with breast cancer. Some clones in this sample may be carry-over from other donors' samples.

As concerns this clonotype: Since a much larger clone is just one base distant, this may be a read error. The conserved final phenylalanine or tryptophan is absent from the CDR3, which likely points to a read error. The chain couples TRBV30 to TRBJ2-5; TRBD2 might be the D (5 bases). Germline assignment: CDR1 GTSNPN and CDR2 SVGIG (reference sequence). This CDR3 contains 11 residues. Trimming removed 4 bases from V and 5 bases from J, with 8 bases in between. CDR3 region: CAWTSRETQYL. CDR3 DNA: TGTGCCTGGACTAGCCGGGAGACCCAGTACCTC.

This clonotype was recorded at least ten times. The genes are TRBV5-1 and TRBJ2-2; weak D call: TRBD1 (6 bases). The CDR3 is 15 amino acids. Per germline, CDR1 SGHRS and CDR2 YFSETQ. V was shortened by 3 bases and J by 0 bases, with 9 bases between the two germline ends. This CDR3 reads CASSSGHSNTGELFF. The CDR3 coding sequence is TGCGCCAGCAGCTCGGGACATTCGAACACCGGGGAGCTGTTTTTT. The full variable domain, in which reference TRBV5-1 and TRBJ2-2 provide the parts outside the CDR3, is KAGVTQTPRYLIKTRGQQVTLSCSPISGHRSVSWYQQTPGQGLQFLFEYFSETQRNKGNFPGRFSGRQFSNSRSEMNVSTLELGDSALYLCASSSGHSNTGELFFGEGSRLTVL.

This clonotype was seen ten or more times. The chain recombines TRBV7-8 with TRBJ2-2, with TRBD1 matching 8 bases. The ends lost 2 bases at V and 3 bases at J; junction bases unmatched: 5. Germline CDR1 reads SGHVS; CDR2 reads FQNEAQ. The CDR3 extends over 16 amino acids. The CDR3 DNA sequence: TGTGCCAGCAGCTTATACTACAGGGGGGACACCGGGGAGCTGTTTTTT. The encoded protein is CASSLYYRGDTGELFF. Full variable domain (outside the CDR3, taken from reference TRBV7-8 and TRBJ2-2): GAGVSQSPRYKVAKRGQDVALRCDPISGHVSLFWYQQALGQGPEFLTYFQNEAQLDKSGLPSDRFFAERPEGSVSTLKIQRTQQEDSAVYLCASSLYYRGDTGELFFGEGSRLTVL.

This clonotype was detected only once. One base away lies a much larger clone, so this may be a sequencing read error. The CDR3, as DNA: TGTGCCAGCTCACCCAGGGCCTGCAATGAGCAGTTCTTC. Its translation is CASSPRACNEQFF. The J gene is TRBJ2-1, the V gene TRBV18; TRBD1 might be the D (5 bases). This CDR3 is built from 13 residues. Trimming shortened V by 3 bases and J by 6 bases, and 9 bases separated the two germline ends. CDR1 is KGHSH and CDR2 is LQKENI in the germline V gene.

This clonotype appeared many times. The rearrangement links TRBV2 to TRBJ2-3; TRBD2 agrees at 8 bases. This CDR3 region has 15 residues. With 6 bases clipped from V and 4 bases from J, the junction kept 9 bases outside the gene matches. Germline lookup yields CDR1 SNHLY and CDR2 FYNNEI. The CDR3 region has the DNA TGTGCCAGCAGATTAGCGGGAAGGGGGGCAGATACGCAGTATTTT. Its protein product is CASRLAGRGADTQYF.

This clonotype has a count of ten or more. The chain is built from TRBV29-1 and TRBJ2-3; 15 bases are a match to TRBD2. Losses at the gene ends were 7 bases for V and 3 bases for J; bases not matched to a gene: 8. Germline V CDR1 and CDR2: SQVTM, ANQGSEA. This CDR3 has 16 amino acids. Written as DNA, the CDR3 is TGCAGCGGGGACGGACTAGCGGGAGGGGTGACAGATACGCAGTATTTT. Its protein is CSGDGLAGGVTDTQYF.

This clonotype has only a few counts. The chain combines TRBV28 with TRBJ2-5, with TRBD1 matching 7 bases. The V and J ends lost 5 bases and 3 bases, in that order; junction bases with no gene match: 9. Germline V gene lookup returns CDR1 MDHEN and CDR2 SYDVKM. CDR3 length: 15 residues. CDR3 DNA: TGTGCCAGCAGTATGACGACAGGGTTGAAAGAGACCCAGTACTTC. Encoded protein: CASSMTTGLKETQYF.

This clonotype was seen repeatedly, ten times or more. V is TRBV6-1 and J is TRBJ2-5; D is tentatively TRBD1 or TRBD2 (6 bases each). Germline-derived CDR1 and CDR2 are MNHNS and SASEGT. The CDR3 is 13 amino acids. V lost 8 bases, J lost 4 bases, and 14 bases lay in between. CDR3 in DNA: TGTGCCAGCGGGGGGCTAGCCGGAGAGACCCAGTACTTC. Protein sequence: CASGGLAGETQYF.

This clonotype was picked up many times. In DNA, the CDR3 is TGCAGTGCTAGAAGGTGGGTAGCGGATAACAATGAGCAGTTCTTC. Protein product: CSARRWVADNNEQFF. The gene calls are TRBV20-1 and TRBJ2-1; a possible D gene is TRBD2 (6 bases). The V and J ends lost 2 bases and 5 bases respectively, with 16 bases between them. This CDR3 contains 15 residues. CDR1 is DFQATT and CDR2 is SNEGSKA in the germline V gene (reference sequence).

This chain links TRBV5-1 with TRBJ1-3; D is possibly TRBD1 (6 bases). Germline CDR1 is SGHRS and CDR2 is YFSETQ. Trimming took 4 bases from V and 4 from J, leaving 18 bases between them. This CDR3 region has 16 residues. The DNA of the CDR3 is TGCGCCAGCAGCCTGGCCGCAGGGGTGGCGGGAAACACCATATATTTT. Amino acid sequence: CASSLAAGVAGNTIYF.

This clonotype has ten or more counts. The V gene is TRBV20-1, the J gene TRBJ2-7; 7 bases are a match to TRBD2. CDR3 length: 13 amino acids. CDR1 and CDR2 (germline): DFQATT, SNEGSKA (reference sequence). Trimming cost V 6 bases and J 3 bases; bases outside gene matches: 8. CDR3 coding DNA: TGCAGTGCACCTGCAGTAGCGGGCTACGAGCAGTACTTC. This encodes CSAPAVAGYEQYF.

This clonotype was counted ten times or more. The V and J genes are TRBV7-9 and TRBJ2-3, with 8 positions matching TRBD2. This CDR3 contains 15 residues. Germline V gene data show CDR1 as SEHNR and CDR2 as FQNEAQ (reference sequence). After removal of 1 base from V and 4 bases from J, the junction contained 4 bases not matched to a gene. The CDR3 DNA follows: TGTGCCAGCAGCTTAGAGGGACTAGAGTCAGATACGCAGTATTTT. Its protein is CASSLEGLESDTQYF.

The sample holds many counts of this clonotype. Its ends do not fully match the called genes, so a read error is possible. This chain connects TRBV12-3 or TRBV12-4 to TRBJ2-2, with 10 nucleotides matching TRBD2. The CDR3 spans 15 residues. As DNA, the CDR3 is TGTGCCAGCAGTCTAGCGGGAGCGGGCACCGGGGAGCTGTTTTTT. Protein sequence: CASSLAGAGTGELFF.

The V gene is TRBV30, the J gene TRBJ1-5; 7 nucleotides line up with TRBD1. The germline V gene encodes CDR1 GTSNPN and CDR2 SVGIG (reference sequence). CDR3 length: 18 residues. V lost 2 bases, J lost 0 bases, and 13 bases stayed unmatched. The CDR3 coding sequence is TGTGCCTGGAGTCCAACGGGACAGTTTCTTTTTAGCAATCAGCCCCAGCATTTT. Its translation is CAWSPTGQFLFSNQPQHF.

In regard to this clonotype: One base away lies a much larger clone, so this may be a sequencing read error. The chain couples TRBV10-1 to TRBJ2-5; TRBD2 agrees at 9 bases. The length of the CDR3 is 16 residues. CDR1 is WNHNN and CDR2 is SYGVQD in the germline V gene (reference sequence). The chain's CDR3 is CASKGLAPWVQEIQYF. Written as DNA, the CDR3 is TGCGCCAGCAAAGGACTAGCGCCGTGGGTCCAAGAGATCCAGTACTTC.

The J gene is TRBJ2-7, the V gene TRBV3-2; the table assigns TRBD1, which was not confirmed against the DNA. TRBV3-2 is a pseudogene locus. CDR3 length: 17 amino acids. For the CDR3, the DNA is TGTGCCAGCAGCCAAGTGCAGGGGGGGCGGGCGGCCTACGAGCAGTACTTC. Amino acids: CASSQVQGGRAAYEQYF.

The chain has TRBV6-5 and TRBJ2-2; D perhaps matches TRBD1 (6 bases). The CDR3 loop spans 16 amino acids. V lost 0 bases and J lost 2, with 10 bases in between. CDR1 is MNHEY, CDR2 SVGAGI, per germline. In DNA, the CDR3 is TGTGCCAGCAGTTACTCAGGGGGAGATAACACCGGGGAGCTGTTTTTT. This sequence encodes CASSYSGGDNTGELFF.

This clonotype occurred many times. V is TRBV7-9 and J is TRBJ2-5; D is undetermined. V lost 2 bases and J 0 bases, leaving 7 bases between the germline ends. Germline V gene sequence: CDR1 SEHNR, CDR2 FQNEAQ (reference sequence). The CDR3 runs 14 residues. The CDR3 DNA reads as TGTGCCAGCAGCTTACCCCCTAACCAAGAGACCCAGTACTTC. Its protein product is CASSLPPNQETQYF.

With respect to this clonotype: A much larger clone sits a single nucleotide away, making a read error possible. The J gene is TRBJ2-7, the V gene TRBV27, with 7 bases fitting TRBD1. The CDR3 is 16 amino acids. The V gene's germline CDR1 is MNHEY and CDR2 SMNVEV (reference sequence). The CDR3 coding sequence is TGTACCAGCAGCCGACCGACAGGGTTGGGATTCTACGAGCAGTACTTC. Amino acid sequence: CTSSRPTGLGFYEQYF.